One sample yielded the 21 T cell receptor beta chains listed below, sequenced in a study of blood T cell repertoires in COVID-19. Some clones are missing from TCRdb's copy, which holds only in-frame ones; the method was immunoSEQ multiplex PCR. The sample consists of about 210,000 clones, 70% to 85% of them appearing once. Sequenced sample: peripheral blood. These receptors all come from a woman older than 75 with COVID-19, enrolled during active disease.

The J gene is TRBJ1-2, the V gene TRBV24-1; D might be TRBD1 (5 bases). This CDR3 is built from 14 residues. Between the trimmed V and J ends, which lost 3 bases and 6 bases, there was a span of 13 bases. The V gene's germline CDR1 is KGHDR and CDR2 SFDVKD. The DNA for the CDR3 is TGTGCCACCAGTGATCGACCGGACATCCATGGCTACACCTTC. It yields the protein CATSDRPDIHGYTF.

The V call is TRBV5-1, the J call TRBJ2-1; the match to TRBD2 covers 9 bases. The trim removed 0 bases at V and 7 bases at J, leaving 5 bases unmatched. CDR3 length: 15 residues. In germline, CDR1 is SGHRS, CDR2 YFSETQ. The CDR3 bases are TGCGCCAGCAGCTTGGGGACTAGCGCCTTGAATGAGCAGTTCTTC. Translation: CASSLGTSALNEQFF.

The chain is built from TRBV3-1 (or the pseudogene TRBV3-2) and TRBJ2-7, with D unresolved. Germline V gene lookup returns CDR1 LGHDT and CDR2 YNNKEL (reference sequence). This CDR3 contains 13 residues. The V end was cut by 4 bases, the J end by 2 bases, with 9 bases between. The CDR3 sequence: CASSPVPPYEQYF. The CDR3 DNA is TGTGCCAGCAGCCCCGTTCCCCCCTACGAGCAGTACTTC.

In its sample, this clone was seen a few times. CDR3 DNA sequence: TGTGCCAGCAGCGCGGGACTAGCGGGCAATGAGCAGTTCTTC. Its protein product is CASSAGLAGNEQFF. The J gene is TRBJ2-1, the V gene TRBV5-8; 12 bases match TRBD2. The germline V gene encodes CDR1 SGHTS and CDR2 YDEGEE. J gave up 6 bases and V 4 bases, and 2 bases lay outside the gene matches. This CDR3 has 14 residues.

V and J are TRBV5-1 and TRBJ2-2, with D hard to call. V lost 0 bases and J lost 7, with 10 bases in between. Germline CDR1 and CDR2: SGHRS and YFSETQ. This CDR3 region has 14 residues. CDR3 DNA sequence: TGCGCCAGCAGCTTGGGGTCAGGTCGCGGGGAGCTGTTTTTT. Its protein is CASSLGSGRGELFF.

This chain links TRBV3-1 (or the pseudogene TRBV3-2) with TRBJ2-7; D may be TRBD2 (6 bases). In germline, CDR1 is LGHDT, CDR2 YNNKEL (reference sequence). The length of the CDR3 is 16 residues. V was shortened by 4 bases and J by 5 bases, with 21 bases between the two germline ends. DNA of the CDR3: TGTGCCAGCAGCCCATGGGGGGAGGCAGGGTCCCACGAGCAGTACTTC. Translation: CASSPWGEAGSHEQYF.

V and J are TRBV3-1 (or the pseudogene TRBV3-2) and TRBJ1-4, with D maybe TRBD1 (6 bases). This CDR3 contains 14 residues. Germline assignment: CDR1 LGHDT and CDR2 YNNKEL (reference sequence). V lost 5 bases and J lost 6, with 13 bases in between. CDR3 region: CASSAQGRDEKLFF. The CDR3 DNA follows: TGTGCCAGCAGCGCGCAGGGGAGGGATGAAAAACTGTTTTTT.

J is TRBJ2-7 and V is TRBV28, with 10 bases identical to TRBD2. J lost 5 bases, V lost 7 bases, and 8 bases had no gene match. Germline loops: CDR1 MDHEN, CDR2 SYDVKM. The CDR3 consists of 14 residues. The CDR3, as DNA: TGTGCCAGCAACGTACTAGCGGGAATCGACGAGCAGTACTTC. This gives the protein CASNVLAGIDEQYF. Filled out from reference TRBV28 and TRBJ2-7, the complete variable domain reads DVKVTQSSRYLVKRTGEKVFLECVQDMDHENMFWYRQDPGLGLRLIYFSYDVKMKEKGDIPEGYSVSREKKERFSLILESASTNQTSMYLCASNVLAGIDEQYFGPGTRLTVT.

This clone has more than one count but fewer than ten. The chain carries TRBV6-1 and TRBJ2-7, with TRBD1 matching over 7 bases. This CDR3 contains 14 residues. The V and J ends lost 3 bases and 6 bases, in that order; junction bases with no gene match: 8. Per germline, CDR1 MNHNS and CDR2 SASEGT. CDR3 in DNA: TGTGCCAGCAGTGACCGGGACAGTAACTGCGAGCAGTACTTC. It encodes CASSDRDSNCEQYF.

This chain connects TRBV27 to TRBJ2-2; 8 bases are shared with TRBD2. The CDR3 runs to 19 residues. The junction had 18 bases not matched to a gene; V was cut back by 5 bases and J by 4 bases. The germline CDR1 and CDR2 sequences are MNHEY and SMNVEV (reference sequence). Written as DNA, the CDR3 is TGTGCCAGCAGTCCTCGTAGAGGGTACGGGACTAGAGTCACCGGGGAGCTGTTTTTT. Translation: CASSPRRGYGTRVTGELFF.

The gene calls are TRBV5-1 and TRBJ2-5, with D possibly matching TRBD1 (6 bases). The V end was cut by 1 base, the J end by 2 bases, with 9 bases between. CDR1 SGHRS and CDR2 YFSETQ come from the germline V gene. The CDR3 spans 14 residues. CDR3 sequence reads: CASSLWQGQETQYF. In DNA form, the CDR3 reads TGCGCCAGCAGCTTGTGGCAGGGGCAAGAGACCCAGTACTTC. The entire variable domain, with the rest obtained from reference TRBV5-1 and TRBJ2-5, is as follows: KAGVTQTPRYLIKTRGQQVTLSCSPISGHRSVSWYQQTPGQGLQFLFEYFSETQRNKGNFPGRFSGRQFSNSRSEMNVSTLELGDSALYLCASSLWQGQETQYFGPGTRLLVL.

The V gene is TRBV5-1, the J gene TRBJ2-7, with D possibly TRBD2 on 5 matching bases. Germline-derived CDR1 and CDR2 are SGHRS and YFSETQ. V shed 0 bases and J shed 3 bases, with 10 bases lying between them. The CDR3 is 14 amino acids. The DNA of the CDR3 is TGCGCCAGCAGCTTGGTCCCTAGCAGCTACGAGCAGTACTTC. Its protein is CASSLVPSSYEQYF.

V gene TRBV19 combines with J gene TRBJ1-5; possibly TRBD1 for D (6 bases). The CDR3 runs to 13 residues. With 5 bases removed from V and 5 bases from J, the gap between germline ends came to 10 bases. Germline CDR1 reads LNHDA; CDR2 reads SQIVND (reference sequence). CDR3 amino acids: CASSRDTYQPQHF. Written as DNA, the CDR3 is TGTGCCAGTAGTCGGGACACCTATCAGCCCCAGCATTTT.

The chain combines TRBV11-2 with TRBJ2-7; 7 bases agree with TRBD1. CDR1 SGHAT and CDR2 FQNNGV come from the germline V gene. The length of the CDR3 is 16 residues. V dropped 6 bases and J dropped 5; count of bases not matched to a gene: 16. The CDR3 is CASRYKGGTTWDEQYF. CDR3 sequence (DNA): TGTGCCAGCAGATATAAAGGGGGCACAACCTGGGACGAGCAGTACTTC.

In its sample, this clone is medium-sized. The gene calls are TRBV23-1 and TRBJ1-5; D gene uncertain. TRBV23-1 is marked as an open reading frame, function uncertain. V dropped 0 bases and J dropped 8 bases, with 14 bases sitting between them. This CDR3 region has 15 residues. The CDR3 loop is CASSQSEGGWEPQHF. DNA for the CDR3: TGCGCCAGCAGTCAATCGGAGGGCGGCTGGGAGCCCCAGCATTTT.

As DNA, the CDR3 is TGTGCCAGCAGTTTCCGCGGCACAGATACGCAGTATTTT. Translated: CASSFRGTDTQYF. The V and J genes are TRBV27 and TRBJ2-3, with D hard to call. The germline CDR1 and CDR2 sequences are MNHEY and SMNVEV (reference sequence). With 3 bases removed from V and 1 base from J, the gap between germline ends came to 5 bases. This CDR3 is built from 13 residues.

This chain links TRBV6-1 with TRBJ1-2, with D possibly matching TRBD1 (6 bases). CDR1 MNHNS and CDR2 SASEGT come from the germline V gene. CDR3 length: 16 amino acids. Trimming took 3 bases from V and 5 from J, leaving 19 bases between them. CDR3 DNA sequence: TGTGCCAGCAGTGAGACCTCCGGGGGGCCCAGTTATGGCTACACCTTC. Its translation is CASSETSGGPSYGYTF.

CDR3 loop: CAISDRDHIAEAFF. DNA for the CDR3: TGTGCCATCAGTGATCGGGATCACATCGCTGAAGCTTTCTTT. The J gene is TRBJ1-1, the V gene TRBV10-3; D uncertain. Germline CDR1 ENHRY, CDR2 SYGVKD. The CDR3 consists of 14 residues. Trimming removed 3 bases at V and 6 bases at J, with 14 bases between.

CDR3 DNA: TGCGCCAGCAGCTTTGGAACGATGGGGCTGAACACTGAAGCTTTCTTT. It translates to CASSFGTMGLNTEAFF. V is TRBV5-1 and J is TRBJ1-1; D may be TRBD1 (5 bases). The CDR3 runs to 16 residues. The V and J ends lost 2 bases and 0 bases respectively, with 14 bases between them. Germline CDR1 reads SGHRS; CDR2 reads YFSETQ.

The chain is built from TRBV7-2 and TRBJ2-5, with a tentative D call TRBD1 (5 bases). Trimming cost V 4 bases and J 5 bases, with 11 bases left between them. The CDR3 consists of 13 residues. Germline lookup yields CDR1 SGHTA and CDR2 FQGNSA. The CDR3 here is CASSSQVGETQYF. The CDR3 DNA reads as TGTGCCAGCAGCTCACAGGTTGGCGAGACCCAGTACTTC.

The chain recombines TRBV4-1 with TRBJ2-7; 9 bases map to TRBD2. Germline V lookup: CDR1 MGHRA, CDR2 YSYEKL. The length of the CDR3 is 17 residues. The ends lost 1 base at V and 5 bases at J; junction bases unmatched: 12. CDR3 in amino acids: CASSQAIEVGLAHEQYF. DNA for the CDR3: TGCGCCAGCAGCCAAGCAATTGAGGTGGGACTAGCCCACGAGCAGTACTTC.